This entry describes one T cell receptor (beta chain). Its antigen remains unknown. In germline, CDR1 is ENHRY, CDR2 SYGVKD. The CDR3 loop spans 15 amino acids. The ends lost 1 base at V and 6 bases at J; junction bases unmatched: 8. These data are taken from a study of lymphopenia after photon versus proton radiotherapy. General study results and limits: Photon-treated patients lost naive T cells and TCR diversity; proton-treated stayed stable.

TCRdb's copy holds only in-frame clones and misses some; the assay was immunoSEQ multiplex PCR. Among around 16,000 clones listed, roughly nine tenths were seen once. The clonotype was recovered from a woman aged 60 to 75 with cholangiocarcinoma. Some clones in this sample may be carry-over from other donors' samples. The chain joins TRBV10-3 to TRBJ1-1; 7 bases fit TRBD1. Sample: peripheral blood, taken from a patient treated with proton-based radiotherapy. CDR3 nucleotides: TGTGCCATCAGTGAGTTTACAGGGGACTGGGCTGAAGCTTTCTTT. As protein: CAISEFTGDWAEAFF.